The T cell receptor (beta chain) under discussion was sequenced for a study of human T cells and chemical hapten exposure. Background on the study: DPC 0.01% went on the upper back by patch test, with reading at 6 days. Alopecia areata, totalis or universalis affected patients, mainly female.

Time point: patch test 1, 2 weeks after DPC sensitization. The treatment here: therapeutic diphenylcyclopropenone sensitization with weekly scalp DPC. Germline values: CDR1 SQVTM, CDR2 ANQGSEA. The CDR3 totals 13 residues. Regarding the study as a whole: Because all patients had alopecia, their immune responses might differ from healthy ones.

TCRdb ran MiXCR on the RACE reads and lists one entry per CDR3 protein. The table shows some 82,000 distinct CDR3 sequences, with roughly 10% occurring only once. Notes on this clonotype: Its target is unknown. A read error may explain this, as a much larger clone is one base away.

The sequencing here drew on whole blood, taken in connection with sensitization to the hapten diphenylcyclopropenone (DPC). The chain combines TRBV29-1 with TRBJ1-2; no clear D gene. The TCR originated in a woman in her fifties or sixties with alopecia areata. Some clones in this sample may be carry-over from other donors' samples. The CDR3 loop is CSVEGYANCGYTF. The CDR3 region has the DNA TGCAGCGTTGAGGGTTATGCTAACTGTGGCTACACCTTC.